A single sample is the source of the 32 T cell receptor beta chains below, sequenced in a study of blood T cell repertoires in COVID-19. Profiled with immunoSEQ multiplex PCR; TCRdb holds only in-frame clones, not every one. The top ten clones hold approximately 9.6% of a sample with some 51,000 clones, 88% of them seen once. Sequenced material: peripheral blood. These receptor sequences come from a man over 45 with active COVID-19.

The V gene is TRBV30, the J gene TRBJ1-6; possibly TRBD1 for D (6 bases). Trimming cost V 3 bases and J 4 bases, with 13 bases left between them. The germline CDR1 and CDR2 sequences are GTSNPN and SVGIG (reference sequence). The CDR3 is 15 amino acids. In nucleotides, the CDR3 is TGTGCCTGGAGCGGAGAGGGACATTATAATTCACCCCTCCACTTT. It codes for CAWSGEGHYNSPLHF.

CDR3 loop: CASSSGEGGTEAFF. As DNA, the CDR3 is TGTGCCAGCAGTTCAGGGGAAGGGGGCACTGAAGCTTTCTTT. The V call is TRBV6-5, the J call TRBJ1-1; possibly TRBD1 for D (6 bases). The ends were cut back, 4 bases at V and 4 bases at J, with 13 bases in the middle. The CDR3 covers 14 residues. Germline assignment: CDR1 MNHEY and CDR2 SVGAGI.

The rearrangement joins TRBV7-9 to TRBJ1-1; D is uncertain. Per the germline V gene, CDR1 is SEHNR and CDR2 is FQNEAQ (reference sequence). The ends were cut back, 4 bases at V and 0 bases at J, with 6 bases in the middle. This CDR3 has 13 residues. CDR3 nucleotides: TGTGCCAGCAGCTCAACAGTGAACACTGAAGCTTTCTTT. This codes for CASSSTVNTEAFF.

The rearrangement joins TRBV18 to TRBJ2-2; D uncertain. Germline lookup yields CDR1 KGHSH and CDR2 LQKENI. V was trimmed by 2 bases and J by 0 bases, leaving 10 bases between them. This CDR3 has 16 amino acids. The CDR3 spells CASSPSARSNTGELFF. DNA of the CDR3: TGTGCCAGCTCACCATCAGCGCGTTCGAACACCGGGGAGCTGTTTTTT.

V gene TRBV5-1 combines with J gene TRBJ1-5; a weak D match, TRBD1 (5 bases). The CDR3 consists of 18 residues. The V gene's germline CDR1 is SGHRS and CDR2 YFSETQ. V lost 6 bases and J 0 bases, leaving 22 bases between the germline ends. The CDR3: CASTKTIGGEGSNQPQHF. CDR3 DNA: TGCGCCAGCACCAAAACCATAGGAGGGGAGGGTAGCAATCAGCCCCAGCATTTT.

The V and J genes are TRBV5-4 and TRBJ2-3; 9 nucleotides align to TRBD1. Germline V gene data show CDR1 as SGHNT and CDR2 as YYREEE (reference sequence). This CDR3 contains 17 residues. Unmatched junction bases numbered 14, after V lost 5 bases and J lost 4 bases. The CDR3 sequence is CASSSPGGQGRADTQYF. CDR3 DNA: TGTGCCAGCAGTTCCCCCGGGGGACAGGGTAGGGCAGATACGCAGTATTTT.

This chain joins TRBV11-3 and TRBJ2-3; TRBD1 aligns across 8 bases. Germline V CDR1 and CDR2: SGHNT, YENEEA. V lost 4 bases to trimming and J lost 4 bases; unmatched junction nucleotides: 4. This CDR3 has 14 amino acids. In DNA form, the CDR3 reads TGTGCCAGCAGCTCAGGGGGCTCGGCAGATACGCAGTATTTT. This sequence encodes CASSSGGSADTQYF.

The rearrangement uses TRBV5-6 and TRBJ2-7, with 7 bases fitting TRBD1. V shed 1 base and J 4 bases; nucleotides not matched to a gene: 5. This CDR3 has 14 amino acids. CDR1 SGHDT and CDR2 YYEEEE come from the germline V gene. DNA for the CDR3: TGTGCCAGCAGCTTGATGGGACAGACTTACGAGCAGTACTTC. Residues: CASSLMGQTYEQYF.

CDR3 nucleotides: TGTGCCAGCAGTTACGCGACAGGGGGTGGCTACGAGCAGTACTTC. Translating gives CASSYATGGGYEQYF. The chain recombines TRBV6-5 with TRBJ2-7; 9 bases are shared with TRBD1. Germline V gene data show CDR1 as MNHEY and CDR2 as SVGAGI. The CDR3 runs to 15 residues. Unmatched junction bases numbered 5, after V lost 2 bases and J lost 3 bases.

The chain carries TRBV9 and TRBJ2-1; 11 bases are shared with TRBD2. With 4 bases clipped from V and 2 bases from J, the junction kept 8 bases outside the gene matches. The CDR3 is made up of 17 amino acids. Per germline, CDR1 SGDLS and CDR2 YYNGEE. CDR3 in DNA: TGTGCCAGCAGCTCGATAGCGGGGGGGCGTACCTACAATGAGCAGTTCTTC. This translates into CASSSIAGGRTYNEQFF.

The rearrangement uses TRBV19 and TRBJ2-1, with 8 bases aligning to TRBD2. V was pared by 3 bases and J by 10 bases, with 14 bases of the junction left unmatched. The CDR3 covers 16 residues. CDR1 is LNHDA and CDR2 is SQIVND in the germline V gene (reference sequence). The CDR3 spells CASSIGPSGPRNEQFF. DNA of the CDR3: TGTGCCAGTAGTATTGGTCCTAGCGGGCCCCGAAACGAGCAGTTCTTC.

CDR3 DNA sequence: TGTGCCACCAGGGTGGGGAGCACTGAAGCTTTCTTT. Translating it yields CATRVGSTEAFF. This sequence joins TRBV24-1 and TRBJ1-1; D call uncertain. The CDR3 consists of 12 residues. The V end was cut by 7 bases, the J end by 4 bases, with 9 bases between. Germline V gene data show CDR1 as KGHDR and CDR2 as SFDVKD.

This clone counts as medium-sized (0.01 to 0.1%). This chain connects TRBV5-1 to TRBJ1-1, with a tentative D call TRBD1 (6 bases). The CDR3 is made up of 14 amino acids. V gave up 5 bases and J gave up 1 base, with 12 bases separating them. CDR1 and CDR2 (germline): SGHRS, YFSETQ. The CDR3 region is CASRFQGTNTEAFF. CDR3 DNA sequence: TGCGCCAGCAGATTTCAGGGGACGAACACTGAAGCTTTCTTT.

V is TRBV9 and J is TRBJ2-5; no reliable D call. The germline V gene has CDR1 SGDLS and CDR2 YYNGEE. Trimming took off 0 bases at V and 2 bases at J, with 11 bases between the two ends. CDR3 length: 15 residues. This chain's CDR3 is CASSVDTVQQETQYF. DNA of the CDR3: TGTGCCAGCAGCGTAGACACAGTACAACAAGAGACCCAGTACTTC.

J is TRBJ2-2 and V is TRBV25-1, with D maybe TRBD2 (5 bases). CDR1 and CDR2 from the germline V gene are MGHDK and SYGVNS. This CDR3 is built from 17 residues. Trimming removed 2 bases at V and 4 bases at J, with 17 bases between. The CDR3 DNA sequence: TGTGCCAGCAGTGAACATGGACGGCGGGCGACCACCGGGGAGCTGTTTTTT. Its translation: CASSEHGRRATTGELFF. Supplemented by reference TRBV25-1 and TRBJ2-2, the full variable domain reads EADIYQTPRYLVIGTGKKITLECSQTMGHDKMYWYQQDPGMELHLIHYSYGVNSTEKGDLSSESTVSRIRTEHFPLTLESARPSHTSQYLCASSEHGRRATTGELFFGEGSRLTVL.

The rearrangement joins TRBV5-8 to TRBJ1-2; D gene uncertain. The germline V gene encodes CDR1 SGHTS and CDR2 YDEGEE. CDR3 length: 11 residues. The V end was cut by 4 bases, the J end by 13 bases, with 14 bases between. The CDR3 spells CASSEAGISTF. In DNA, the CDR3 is TGTGCCAGCAGCGAAGCCGGGATTTCCACCTTC. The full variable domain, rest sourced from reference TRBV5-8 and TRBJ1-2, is EAGVTQSPTHLIKTRGQQATLRCSPISGHTSVYWYQQALGLGLQFLLWYDEGEERNRGNFPPRFSGRQFPNYSSELNVNALELEDSALYLCASSEAGISTFGSGTRLTVV.

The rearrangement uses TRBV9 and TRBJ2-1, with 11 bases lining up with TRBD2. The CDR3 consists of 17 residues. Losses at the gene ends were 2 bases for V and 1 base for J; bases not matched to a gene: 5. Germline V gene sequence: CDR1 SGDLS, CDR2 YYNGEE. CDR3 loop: CASSVGGLAVSYNEQFF. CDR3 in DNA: TGTGCCAGCAGCGTGGGGGGACTAGCGGTATCCTACAATGAGCAGTTCTTC.

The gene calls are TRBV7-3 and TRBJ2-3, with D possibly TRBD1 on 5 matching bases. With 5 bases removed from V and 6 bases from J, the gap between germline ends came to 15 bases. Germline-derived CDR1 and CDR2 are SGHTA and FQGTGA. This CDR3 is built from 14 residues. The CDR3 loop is CASSPTRWGDTQYF. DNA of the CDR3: TGTGCCAGCAGCCCCACGCGGTGGGGCGATACGCAGTATTTT.

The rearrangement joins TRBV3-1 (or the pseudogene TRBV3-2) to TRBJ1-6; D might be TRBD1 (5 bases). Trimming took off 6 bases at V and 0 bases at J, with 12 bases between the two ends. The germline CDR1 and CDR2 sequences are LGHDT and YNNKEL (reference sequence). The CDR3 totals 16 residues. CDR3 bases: TGTGCCAGCAGATCAGACAGAAGCTCCTATAATTCACCCCTCCACTTT. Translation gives CASRSDRSSYNSPLHF.

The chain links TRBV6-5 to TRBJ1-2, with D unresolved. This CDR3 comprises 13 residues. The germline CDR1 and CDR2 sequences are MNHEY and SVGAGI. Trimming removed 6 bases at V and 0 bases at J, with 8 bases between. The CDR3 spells CASRSLSNYGYTF. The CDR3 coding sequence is TGTGCCAGCAGATCGTTATCTAACTATGGCTACACCTTC.

CDR3 bases: TGTGCCAGCAGTCCCGGGACAGGGGGTTCACCCCTCCACTTT. It encodes CASSPGTGGSPLHF. The chain couples TRBV9 to TRBJ1-6; 11 bases agree with TRBD1. After removal of 5 bases from V and 9 bases from J, the junction contained 4 bases not matched to a gene. From germline, CDR1 is SGDLS and CDR2 YYNGEE. The CDR3 loop spans 14 amino acids.

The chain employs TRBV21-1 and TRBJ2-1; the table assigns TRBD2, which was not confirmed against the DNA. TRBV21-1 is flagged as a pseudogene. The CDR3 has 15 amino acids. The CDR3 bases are TGTGCCAGCACCCGGAGCGGGGGCCCCTCCAATGAGCAGTTCTTC. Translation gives CASTRSGGPSNEQFF.

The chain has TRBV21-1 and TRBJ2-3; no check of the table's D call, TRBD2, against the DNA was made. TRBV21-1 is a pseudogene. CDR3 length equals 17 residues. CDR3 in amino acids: CASSTPGTPGLRDTQYF. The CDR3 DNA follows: TGTGCCAGCAGCACTCCCGGGACTCCCGGGCTCAGGGATACGCAGTATTTT.

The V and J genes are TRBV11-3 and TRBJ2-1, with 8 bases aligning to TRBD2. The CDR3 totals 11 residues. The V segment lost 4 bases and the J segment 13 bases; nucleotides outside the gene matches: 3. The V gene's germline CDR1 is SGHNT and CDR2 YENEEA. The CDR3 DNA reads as TGTGCCAGCAGCTCGACTAGCGCCCAGTTCTTC. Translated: CASSSTSAQFF.

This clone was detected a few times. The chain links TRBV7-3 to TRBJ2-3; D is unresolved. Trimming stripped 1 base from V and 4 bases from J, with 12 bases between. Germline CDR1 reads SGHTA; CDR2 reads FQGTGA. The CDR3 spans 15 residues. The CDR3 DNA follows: TGTGCCAGCAGCTTAATCGGGTGGCTAGCAGATACGCAGTATTTT. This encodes CASSLIGWLADTQYF.

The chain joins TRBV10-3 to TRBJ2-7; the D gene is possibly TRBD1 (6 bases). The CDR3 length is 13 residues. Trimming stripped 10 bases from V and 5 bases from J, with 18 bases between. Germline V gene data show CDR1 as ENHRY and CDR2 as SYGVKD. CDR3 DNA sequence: TGTGCCACCCAAGCGCAGGGGATCCACGAGCAGTACTTC. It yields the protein CATQAQGIHEQYF.

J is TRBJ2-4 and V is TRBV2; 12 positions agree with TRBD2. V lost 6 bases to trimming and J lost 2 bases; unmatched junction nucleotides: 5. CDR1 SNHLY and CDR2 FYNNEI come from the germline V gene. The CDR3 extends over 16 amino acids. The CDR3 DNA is TGTGCCAGCAGGGAGACTAGCGGGAGACCCAAAAACATTCAGTACTTC. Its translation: CASRETSGRPKNIQYF.

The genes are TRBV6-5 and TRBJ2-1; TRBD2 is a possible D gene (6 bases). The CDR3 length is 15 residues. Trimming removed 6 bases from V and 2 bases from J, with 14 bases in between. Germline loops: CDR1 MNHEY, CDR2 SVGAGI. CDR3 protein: CASRRDGGAYNEQFF. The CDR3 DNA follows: TGTGCCAGCAGGAGGGACGGGGGAGCCTACAATGAGCAGTTCTTC.

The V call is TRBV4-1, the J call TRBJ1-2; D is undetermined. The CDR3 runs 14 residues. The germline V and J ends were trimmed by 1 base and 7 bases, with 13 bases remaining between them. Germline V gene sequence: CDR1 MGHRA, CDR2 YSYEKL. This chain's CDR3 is CASSQGVGSPGYTF. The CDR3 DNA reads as TGCGCCAGCAGCCAAGGGGTGGGGAGCCCTGGCTACACCTTC.

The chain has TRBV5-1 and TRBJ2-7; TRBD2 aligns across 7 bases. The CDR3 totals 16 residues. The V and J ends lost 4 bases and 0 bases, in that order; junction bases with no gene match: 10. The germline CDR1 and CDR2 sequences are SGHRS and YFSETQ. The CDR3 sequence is CASSRGGRGPSYEQYF. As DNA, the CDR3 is TGCGCCAGCAGCCGGGGAGGGCGGGGACCCTCCTACGAGCAGTACTTC.

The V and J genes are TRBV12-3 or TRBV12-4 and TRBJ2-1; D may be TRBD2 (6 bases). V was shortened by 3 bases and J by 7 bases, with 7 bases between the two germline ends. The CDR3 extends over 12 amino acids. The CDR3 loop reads CASSFSGNEQFF. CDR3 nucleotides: TGTGCCAGCAGTTTTAGCGGAAATGAGCAGTTCTTC.

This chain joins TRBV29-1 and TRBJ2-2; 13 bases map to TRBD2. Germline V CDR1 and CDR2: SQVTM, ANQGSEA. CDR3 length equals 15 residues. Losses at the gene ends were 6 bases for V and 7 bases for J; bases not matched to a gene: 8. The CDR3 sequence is CSVRTSGSPGGELFF. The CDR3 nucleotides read TGCAGCGTCCGGACTAGCGGGAGCCCCGGCGGGGAGCTGTTTTTT.